Each of the 2 T cell receptor beta chains below was sequenced from the same sample in a study of response to subunit inactivated influenza vaccine. TCRdb redid the calling of the RT-PCR reads with MiXCR, one entry per CDR3 protein. The sample carries 550,000 to 800,000 distinct CDR3 sequences, around 14% recorded once. Sequences were derived from PBMCs from blood, sampled roughly 12 days after vaccination. The receptors derive from a man aged 45-65 years who received an inactivated influenza vaccine.

This chain uses TRBV7-2 with TRBJ2-1, with 9 nucleotides matching TRBD2. In germline, CDR1 is SGHTA, CDR2 FQGNSA. Unmatched junction bases numbered 2, after V lost 3 bases and J lost 2 bases. The CDR3 has 15 residues. The CDR3 loop is CASSFLAGTYNEQFF. The CDR3 bases are TGTGCCAGCAGCTTCCTAGCGGGAACCTACAATGAGCAGTTCTTC.

There are a few counts of this clonotype. The chain uses TRBV20-1 and TRBJ2-5; D perhaps matches TRBD1 (6 bases). Germline V CDR1 and CDR2: DFQATT, SNEGSKA (reference sequence). With 3 bases removed from V and 5 bases from J, the gap between germline ends came to 19 bases. There are 15 residues in the CDR3. The CDR3 DNA sequence: TGCAGTGCTAGGACAGACAGGCGCTCGTGGGAGACCCAGTACTTC. Protein product: CSARTDRRSWETQYF.